Listed below are T cell receptor beta chains from one sample, sequenced in a study of blood T cell repertoires in COVID-19. The assay was immunoSEQ multiplex PCR, and TCRdb's table has in-frame clones only and misses some. The sample gives approximately 36,000 clones, about 74% of which show up once; about 10% is in the top ten. Sequencing used peripheral blood. These receptor sequences come from a man aged 70-80 years with COVID-19, enrolled during active disease. Both conserved end residues are trimmed from each CDR3. Each record gives: J gene, clone size, V gene, CDR3 protein. Rows may omit the clone size; those that give it use once, few, many or a size class.

>TRBJ1-2|NA|TRBV5-1
ASSLMWQGDGYT
>TRBJ1-1|NA|TRBV4-1
ASSQETSVVAF
>TRBJ1-2|NA|TRBV3-1/TRBV3-2
ASSRTGSGYGYT
>TRBJ1-2|NA|TRBV12-5
ASGRRTGDGYT
>TRBJ1-1|NA|TRBV14
ASSQGTAAGGTEAF
>TRBJ2-3|NA|TRBV5-4
ASSIGLGVTDTQY
>TRBJ1-5|NA|TRBV7-8
ASSPLALAFNQPQH
>TRBJ2-2|NA|TRBV3-1/TRBV3-2
ASSLKGAGAWELF
>TRBJ2-1|NA|TRBV6-5
ASSSGTGGYNEQF
>TRBJ2-1|NA|TRBV11-3
ASSLVANEQF
>TRBJ1-1|NA|TRBV28
ASSNNRGRGTEAF
>TRBJ1-5|NA|TRBV27
ASSWTENQPQH
>TRBJ1-5|once|TRBV15
ATSRDHGGFQPQH
>TRBJ2-7|few|TRBV6-5
ASSYPSGYPYEQY
>TRBJ2-7|NA|TRBV5-4
ASSLPAGVPPYEQY
>TRBJ1-1|NA|TRBV18
ASSPAGPATEAF
>TRBJ2-2|NA|TRBV9
ASSGGVRGGTGELF
>TRBJ1-2|NA|TRBV7-3
ASSLDTGVYGYT
>TRBJ1-5|NA|TRBV19
ASSSPSKQRGQPQH
>TRBJ2-7|NA|TRBV20-1
SASPRGGQGIYEQY
>TRBJ2-2|NA|TRBV5-1
ASSDKTGISGELF
>TRBJ1-6|NA|TRBV5-6
ASSLMTVVHPLH
>TRBJ1-4|NA|TRBV14
ASSQELSLLGGKLF
>TRBJ2-2|NA|TRBV6-2/TRBV6-3
ASSPRGGGEGELF
>TRBJ2-7|NA|TRBV7-8
ASSRDPSSGTSGRGEQY
>TRBJ1-5|NA|TRBV11-2
ASSLDLAANQPQH
>TRBJ2-1|few|TRBV27
ASSLISGSRYEQF
>TRBJ1-4|NA|TRBV12-3/TRBV12-4
ASNGQLREKLF
>TRBJ2-2|NA|TRBV11-3
ASSLAITNTGELF
>TRBJ1-1|medium-sized|TRBV9
ASSVGSNTEAF
>TRBJ1-2|NA|TRBV5-1
ASSLEAGRYGYT
>TRBJ2-7|NA|TRBV3-1/TRBV3-2
ASSQGSGSNEQY
>TRBJ2-7|NA|TRBV28
ASSPEQGVLFHEQY
>TRBJ1-1|few|TRBV3-1/TRBV3-2
ASSSRSGRGNTEAF
>TRBJ1-5|once|TRBV6-2/TRBV6-3
ASSYSGSNQPQH
>TRBJ1-5|NA|TRBV6-2/TRBV6-3
ASSDRGRGNQPQH
>TRBJ1-5|few|TRBV6-2/TRBV6-3
ASSYSIAQGYQPQH
>TRBJ2-3|NA|TRBV10-1
ASSESGGARRAQY
>TRBJ1-1|few|TRBV20-1
SASTGTEAF
>TRBJ1-1|NA|TRBV5-4
ASSSIVNTEAF
>TRBJ2-5|NA|TRBV3-1/TRBV3-2
ASSQGGTGGIETQY
>TRBJ2-3|NA|TRBV6-4
ASSPRILDTQY
>TRBJ2-1|NA|TRBV15
ATSRETNTYNEQF
>TRBJ2-1|NA|TRBV5-1
ASSLLDGYNEQF
>TRBJ2-5|NA|TRBV6-2/TRBV6-3
ASSPGTSGEAAQY
>TRBJ1-5|NA|TRBV30
AWSNSLNQPQH
>TRBJ2-1|NA|TRBV7-2
ASSLGGEQF
>TRBJ1-5|few|TRBV3-1/TRBV3-2
ASSQDPEQGEGSNQPQH
>TRBJ2-1|NA|TRBV5-1
ASSLSGRAEYNEQF